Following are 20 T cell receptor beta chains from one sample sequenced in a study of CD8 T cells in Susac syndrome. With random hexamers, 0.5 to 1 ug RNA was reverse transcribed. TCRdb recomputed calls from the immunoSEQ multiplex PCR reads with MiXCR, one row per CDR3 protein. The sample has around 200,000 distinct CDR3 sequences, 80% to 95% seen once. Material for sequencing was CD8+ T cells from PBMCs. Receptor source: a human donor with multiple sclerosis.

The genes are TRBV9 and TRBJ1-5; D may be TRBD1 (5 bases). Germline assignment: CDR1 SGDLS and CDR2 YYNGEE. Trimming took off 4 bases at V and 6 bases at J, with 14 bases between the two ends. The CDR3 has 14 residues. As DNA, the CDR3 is TGTGCCAGCAGCTCTAGTGGGGGAGGTCAGCCCCAGCATTTT. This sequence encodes CASSSSGGGQPQHF.

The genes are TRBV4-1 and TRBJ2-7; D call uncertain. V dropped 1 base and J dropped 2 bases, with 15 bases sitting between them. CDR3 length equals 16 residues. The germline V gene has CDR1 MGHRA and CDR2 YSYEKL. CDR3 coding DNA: TGCGCCAGCAGCCAAGGACCTCAGGTAGTAACCTACGAGCAGTACTTC. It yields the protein CASSQGPQVVTYEQYF.

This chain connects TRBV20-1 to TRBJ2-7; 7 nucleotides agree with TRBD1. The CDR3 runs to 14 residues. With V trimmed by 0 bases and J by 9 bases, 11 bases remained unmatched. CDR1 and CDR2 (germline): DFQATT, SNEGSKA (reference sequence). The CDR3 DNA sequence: TGCAGTGCTAGAGACGGCAGGACAGGCCGAACGCAGTACTTC. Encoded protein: CSARDGRTGRTQYF.

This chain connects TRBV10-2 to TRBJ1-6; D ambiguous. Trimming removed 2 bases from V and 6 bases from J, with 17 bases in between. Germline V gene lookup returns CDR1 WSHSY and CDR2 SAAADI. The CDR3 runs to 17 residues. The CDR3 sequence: CASSEPGIKRGNSPLHF. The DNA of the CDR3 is TGCGCCAGCAGTGAGCCGGGAATCAAACGGGGTAATTCACCCCTCCACTTT.

The CDR3, as DNA: TGTGCCAGCAGTTTATTCGGCGGAGACCCATACAATGAGCAGTTCTTC. Its protein product is CASSLFGGDPYNEQFF. This sequence joins TRBV27 and TRBJ2-1; unclear D gene. The germline V and J ends were trimmed by 1 base and 4 bases, with 14 bases remaining between them. In germline, CDR1 is MNHEY, CDR2 SMNVEV (reference sequence). The CDR3 has 16 residues.

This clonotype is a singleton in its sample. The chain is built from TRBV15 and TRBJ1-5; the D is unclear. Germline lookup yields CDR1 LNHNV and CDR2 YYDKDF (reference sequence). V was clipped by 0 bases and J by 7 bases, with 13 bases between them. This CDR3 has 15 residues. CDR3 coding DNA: TGTGCCACCAGCAGAGATTTAGGGATGTCGCAGCCCCAGCATTTT. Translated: CATSRDLGMSQPQHF.

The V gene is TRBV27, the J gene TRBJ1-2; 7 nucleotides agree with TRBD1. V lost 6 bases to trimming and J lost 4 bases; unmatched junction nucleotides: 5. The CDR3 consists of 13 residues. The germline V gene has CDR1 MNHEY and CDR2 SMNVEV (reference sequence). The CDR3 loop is CASREQGSYGYTF. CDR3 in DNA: TGTGCCAGCAGAGAACAGGGGAGCTATGGCTACACCTTC.

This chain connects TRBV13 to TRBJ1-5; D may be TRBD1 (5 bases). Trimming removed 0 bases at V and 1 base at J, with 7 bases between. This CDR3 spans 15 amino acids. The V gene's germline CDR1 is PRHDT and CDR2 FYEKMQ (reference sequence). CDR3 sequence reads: CASSLGRQSNQPQHF. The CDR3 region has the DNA TGTGCCAGCAGCTTAGGCCGACAGAGCAATCAGCCCCAGCATTTT.

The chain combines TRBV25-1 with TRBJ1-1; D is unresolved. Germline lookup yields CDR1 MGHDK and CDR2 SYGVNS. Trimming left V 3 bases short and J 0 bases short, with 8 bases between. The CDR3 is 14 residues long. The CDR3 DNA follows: TGTGCCAGCAGTGACCCATTTATGAACACTGAAGCTTTCTTT. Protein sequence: CASSDPFMNTEAFF.

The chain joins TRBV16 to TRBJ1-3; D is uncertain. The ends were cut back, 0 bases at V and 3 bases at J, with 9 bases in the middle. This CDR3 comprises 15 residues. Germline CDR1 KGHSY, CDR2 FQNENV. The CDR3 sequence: CASSQSWRDGNTIYF. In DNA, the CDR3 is TGTGCCAGCAGCCAATCGTGGAGGGATGGAAACACCATATATTTT.

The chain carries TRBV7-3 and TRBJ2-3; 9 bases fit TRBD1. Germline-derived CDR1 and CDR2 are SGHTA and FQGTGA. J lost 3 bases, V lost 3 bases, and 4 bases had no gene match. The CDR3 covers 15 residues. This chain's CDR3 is CASSLTGGGTDTQYF. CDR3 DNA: TGTGCCAGCAGCTTGACAGGGGGGGGGACAGATACGCAGTATTTT.

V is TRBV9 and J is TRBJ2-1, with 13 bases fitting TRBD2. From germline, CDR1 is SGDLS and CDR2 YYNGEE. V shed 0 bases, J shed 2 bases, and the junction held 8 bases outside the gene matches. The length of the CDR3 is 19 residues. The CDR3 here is CASSVVGTSGEGPYNEQFF. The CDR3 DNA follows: TGTGCCAGCAGCGTAGTCGGGACTAGCGGGGAAGGTCCCTACAATGAGCAGTTCTTC.

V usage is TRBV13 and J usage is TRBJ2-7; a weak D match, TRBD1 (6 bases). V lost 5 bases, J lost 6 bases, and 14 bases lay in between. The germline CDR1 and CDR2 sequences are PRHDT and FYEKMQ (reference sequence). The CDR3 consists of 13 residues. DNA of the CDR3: TGTGCCAGCAGCCCCCGCAGGGGTTCCGAGCAGTACTTC. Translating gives CASSPRRGSEQYF.

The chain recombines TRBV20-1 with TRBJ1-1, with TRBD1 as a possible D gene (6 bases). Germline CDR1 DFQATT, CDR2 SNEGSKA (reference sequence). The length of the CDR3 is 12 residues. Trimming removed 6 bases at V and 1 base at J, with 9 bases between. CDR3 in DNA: TGCAGTGCGGGACATCCGAACACTGAAGCTTTCTTT. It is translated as CSAGHPNTEAFF.

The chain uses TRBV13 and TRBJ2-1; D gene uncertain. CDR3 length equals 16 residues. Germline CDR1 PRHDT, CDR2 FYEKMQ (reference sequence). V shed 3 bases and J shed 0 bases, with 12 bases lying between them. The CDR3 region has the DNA TGTGCCAGCAGCTTCCGAAGGGTCAGCTCCTACAATGAGCAGTTCTTC. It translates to CASSFRRVSSYNEQFF.

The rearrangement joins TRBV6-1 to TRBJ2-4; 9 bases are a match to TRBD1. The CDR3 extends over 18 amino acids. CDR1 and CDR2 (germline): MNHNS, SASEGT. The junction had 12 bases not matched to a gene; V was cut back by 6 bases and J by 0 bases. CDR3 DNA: TGTGCCAGCAGCCGCGGGAGACAGGGGGTGGGAGCCAAAAACATTCAGTACTTC. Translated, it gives CASSRGRQGVGAKNIQYF.

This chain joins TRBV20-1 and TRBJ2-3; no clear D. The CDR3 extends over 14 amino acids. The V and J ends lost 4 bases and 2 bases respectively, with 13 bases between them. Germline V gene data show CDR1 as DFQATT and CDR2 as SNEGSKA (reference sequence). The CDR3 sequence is CSATPQATTDTQYF. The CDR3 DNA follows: TGCAGTGCTACCCCGCAGGCCACCACAGATACGCAGTATTTT.

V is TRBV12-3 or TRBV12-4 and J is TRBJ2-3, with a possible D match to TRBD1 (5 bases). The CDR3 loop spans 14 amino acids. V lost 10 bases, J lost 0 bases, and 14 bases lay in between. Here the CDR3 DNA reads TGTGCCACCTCGACAGCTGCTAGCACAGATACGCAGTATTTT. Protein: CATSTAASTDTQYF.

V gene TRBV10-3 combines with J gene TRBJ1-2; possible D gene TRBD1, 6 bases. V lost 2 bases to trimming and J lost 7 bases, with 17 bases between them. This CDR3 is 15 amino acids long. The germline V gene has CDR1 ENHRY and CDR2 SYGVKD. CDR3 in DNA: TGTGCCATCAGTGAGGCAACCCAGGGGTCCGGTGGCTACACCTTC. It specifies CAISEATQGSGGYTF.

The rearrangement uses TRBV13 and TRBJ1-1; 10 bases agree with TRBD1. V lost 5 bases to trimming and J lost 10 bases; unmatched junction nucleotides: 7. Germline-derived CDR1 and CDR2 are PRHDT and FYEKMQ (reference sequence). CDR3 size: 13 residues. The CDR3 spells CASSKSRDRGAFF. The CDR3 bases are TGTGCCAGCAGCAAATCCCGGGACAGGGGAGCTTTCTTT.